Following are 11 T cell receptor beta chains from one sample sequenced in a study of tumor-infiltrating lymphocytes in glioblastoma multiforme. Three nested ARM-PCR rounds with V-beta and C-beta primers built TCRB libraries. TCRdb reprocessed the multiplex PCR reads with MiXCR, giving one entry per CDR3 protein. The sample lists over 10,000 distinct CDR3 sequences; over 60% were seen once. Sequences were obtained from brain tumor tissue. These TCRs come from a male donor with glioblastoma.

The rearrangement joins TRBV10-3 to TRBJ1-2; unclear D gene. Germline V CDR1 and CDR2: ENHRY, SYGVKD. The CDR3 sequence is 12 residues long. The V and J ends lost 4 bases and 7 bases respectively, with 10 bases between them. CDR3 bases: TGTGCCATCAGTGCGGGAGATCCTGGCTACACCTTC. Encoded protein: CAISAGDPGYTF.

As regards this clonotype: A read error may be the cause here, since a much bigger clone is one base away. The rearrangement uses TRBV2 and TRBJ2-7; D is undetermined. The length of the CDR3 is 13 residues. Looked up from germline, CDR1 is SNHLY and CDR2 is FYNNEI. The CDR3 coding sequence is TGTACCAGCAGTGACGCGTCCTCCTACGAGCAGTACTTC. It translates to CTSSDASSYEQYF. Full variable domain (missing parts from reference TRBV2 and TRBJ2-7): EPEVTQTPSHQVTQMGQEVILRCVPISNHLYFYWYRQILGQKVEFLVSFYNNEISEKSEIFDDQFSVERPDGSNFTLKIRSTKLEDSAMYFCTSSDASSYEQYFGPGTRLTVT.

The CDR3 DNA reads TGCAGCGTTGAAAAAGGGGACCCTTCCTACGAGCAGTACTTC. As protein: CSVEKGDPSYEQYF. The V call is TRBV29-1, the J call TRBJ2-7, with D perhaps TRBD1 or TRBD2 (5 bases each). V was clipped by 2 bases and J by 1 base, with 12 bases between them. Germline values: CDR1 SQVTM, CDR2 ANQGSEA. The CDR3 loop spans 14 amino acids.

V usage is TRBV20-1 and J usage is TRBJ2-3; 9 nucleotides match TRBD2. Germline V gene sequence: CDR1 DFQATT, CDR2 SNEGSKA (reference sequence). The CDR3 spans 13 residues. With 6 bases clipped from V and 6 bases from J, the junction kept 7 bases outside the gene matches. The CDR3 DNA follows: TGCAGTGCGGGTAGCGGGGGATCGGATACGCAGTATTTT. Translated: CSAGSGGSDTQYF.

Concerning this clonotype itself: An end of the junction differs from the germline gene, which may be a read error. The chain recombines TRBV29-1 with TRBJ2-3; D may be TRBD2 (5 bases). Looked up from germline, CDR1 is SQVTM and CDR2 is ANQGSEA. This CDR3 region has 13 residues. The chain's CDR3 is CSIAGIRTDTQYF. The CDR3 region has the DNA TGCAGCATAGCCGGGATTCGCACAGATACGCAGTACTTT.

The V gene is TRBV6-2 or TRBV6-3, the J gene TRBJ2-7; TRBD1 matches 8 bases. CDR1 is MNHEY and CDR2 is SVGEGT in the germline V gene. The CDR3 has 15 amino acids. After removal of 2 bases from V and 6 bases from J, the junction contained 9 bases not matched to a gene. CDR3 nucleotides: TGTGCCAGCAGTTACAGGGGGAGACAGGGGCTCGAGCAGTACTTC. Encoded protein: CASSYRGRQGLEQYF.

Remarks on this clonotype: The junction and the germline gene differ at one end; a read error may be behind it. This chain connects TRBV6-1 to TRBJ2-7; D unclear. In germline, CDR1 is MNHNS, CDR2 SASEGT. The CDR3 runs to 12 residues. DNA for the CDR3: TGTGCCAACAGTGAAACCACAAACGAGCAGTACTTC. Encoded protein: CANSETTNEQYF.

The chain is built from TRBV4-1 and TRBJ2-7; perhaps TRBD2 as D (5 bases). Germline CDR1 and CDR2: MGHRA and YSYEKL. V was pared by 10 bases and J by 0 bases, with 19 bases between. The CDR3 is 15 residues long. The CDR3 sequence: CANNTHSESSYEQYF. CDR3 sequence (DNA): TGCGCCAACAACACACATAGCGAGAGCTCCTACGAGCAGTACTTC.

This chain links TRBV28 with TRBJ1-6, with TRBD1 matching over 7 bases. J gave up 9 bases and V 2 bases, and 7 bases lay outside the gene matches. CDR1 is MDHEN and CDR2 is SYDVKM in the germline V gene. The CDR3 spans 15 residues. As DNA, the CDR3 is TGTGCCAGCAGTTTAAGGCCAGGGGGTTCTTCACCCCTCCACTTT. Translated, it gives CASSLRPGGSSPLHF.

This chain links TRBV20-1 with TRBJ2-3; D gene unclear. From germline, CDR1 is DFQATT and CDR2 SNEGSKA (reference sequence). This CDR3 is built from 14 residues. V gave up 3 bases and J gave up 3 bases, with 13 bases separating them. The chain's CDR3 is CSASVMVATDTQYF. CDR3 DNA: TGCAGTGCTAGCGTGATGGTGGCGACAGATACGCAGTATTTT.

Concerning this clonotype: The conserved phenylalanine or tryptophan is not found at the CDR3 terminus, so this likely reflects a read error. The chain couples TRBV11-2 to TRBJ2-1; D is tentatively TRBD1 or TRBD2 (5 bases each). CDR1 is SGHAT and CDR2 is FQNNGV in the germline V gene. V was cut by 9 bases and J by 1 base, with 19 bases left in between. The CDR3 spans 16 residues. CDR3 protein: CASSPLAGASYNEQFL. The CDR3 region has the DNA TGTGCCAGTAGCCCCTTGGCCGGGGCGTCCTACAATGAGCAGTTCTTA.